Presented here are 20 T cell receptor beta chains from one specimen sequenced in a study of PD-1 blockade in classical Hodgkin lymphoma. Sequencing used immunoSEQ multiplex PCR; TCRdb keeps in-frame clones, though not all of them. The data contain 15,000 to 20,000 clones, 80% to 95% of them singletons. This sample's time point: newly diagnosed, previously untreated cHL patient sample. The sequenced sample consisted of peripheral blood mononuclear cells (PBMCs). These receptors came from a human donor with classical Hodgkin lymphoma.

This clone showed up just a few times. The chain links TRBV27 to TRBJ2-6; D call uncertain. There are 15 residues in the CDR3. The V end was cut by 4 bases, the J end by 0 bases, with 7 bases between. CDR1 and CDR2 from the germline V gene are MNHEY and SMNVEV (reference sequence). The CDR3: CASSSGISGANVLTF. DNA for the CDR3: TGTGCCAGCAGTTCGGGTATCTCTGGGGCCAACGTCCTGACTTTC.

The chain combines TRBV12-5 with TRBJ2-6; 11 nucleotides agree with TRBD1. V shed 7 bases and J 1 base; nucleotides not matched to a gene: 6. The CDR3 consists of 17 residues. Per the germline V gene, CDR1 is LGHNT and CDR2 is FRNRAP. The CDR3 region is CASARTGGTSGANVLTF. The CDR3 nucleotides read TGTGCTAGTGCCAGGACAGGGGGCACTTCTGGGGCCAACGTCCTGACTTTC.

The chain couples TRBV25-1 to TRBJ2-2; D not resolved. The CDR3 runs 12 residues. From germline, CDR1 is MGHDK and CDR2 SYGVNS. V lost 4 bases and J lost 4, with 4 bases in between. CDR3 loop: CASSAATGELFF. CDR3 in DNA: TGTGCCAGCAGTGCCGCCACCGGGGAGCTGTTTTTT.

The chain joins TRBV11-2 to TRBJ2-1; TRBD2 is a possible D gene (5 bases). CDR3 size: 15 residues. With 1 base removed from V and 2 bases from J, the gap between germline ends came to 9 bases. CDR1 is SGHAT, CDR2 FQNNGV, per germline. CDR3 sequence: CASSLGAEAYNEQFF. CDR3 nucleotides: TGTGCCAGCAGCTTAGGAGCGGAGGCCTACAATGAGCAGTTCTTC. The whole variable domain, remainder taken from reference TRBV11-2 and TRBJ2-1, is EAGVAQSPRYKIIEKRQSVAFWCNPISGHATLYWYQQILGQGPKLLIQFQNNGVVDDSQLPKDRFSAERLKGVDSTLKIQPAKLEDSAVYLCASSLGAEAYNEQFFGPGTRLTVL.

V gene TRBV27 combines with J gene TRBJ1-1; weak D call: TRBD1 (6 bases). Trimming pared 7 bases from V and 3 bases from J, leaving 15 bases between. CDR1 and CDR2 from the germline V gene are MNHEY and SMNVEV (reference sequence). The CDR3 totals 14 residues. CDR3: CASTRQALDTEAFF. DNA for the CDR3: TGTGCCAGCACAAGACAGGCCCTTGACACTGAAGCTTTCTTT.

The gene calls are TRBV4-1 and TRBJ2-7; D is perhaps TRBD1 or TRBD2 (5 bases each). Trimming cost V 1 base and J 2 bases, with 27 bases left between them. The CDR3 is 20 amino acids. Germline values: CDR1 MGHRA, CDR2 YSYEKL. CDR3: CASSQVPFPLSRDRPYEQYF. CDR3 nucleotide sequence: TGCGCCAGCAGCCAAGTGCCCTTCCCGTTATCTCGGGACCGACCCTACGAGCAGTACTTC.

The chain uses TRBV6-5 and TRBJ2-7, with 8 positions matching TRBD1. Germline V lookup: CDR1 MNHEY, CDR2 SVGAGI. The CDR3 runs to 13 residues. The V gene end was trimmed by 2 bases and the J gene end by 4 bases; junction bases not matched to a gene: 1. The chain's CDR3 is CASSYRTGYEQYF. The DNA for the CDR3 is TGTGCCAGCAGTTACCGGACAGGGTACGAGCAGTACTTC.

This chain joins TRBV30 and TRBJ2-7; no clear D gene. This CDR3 contains 11 residues. With 3 bases removed from V and 0 bases from J, the gap between germline ends came to 3 bases. Germline V gene data show CDR1 as GTSNPN and CDR2 as SVGIG (reference sequence). CDR3: CAWRNSYEQYF. The CDR3 DNA reads as TGTGCCTGGAGAAACTCCTACGAGCAGTACTTC. Based on the CDR3 plus reference TRBV30 and TRBJ2-7, the full variable domain is SQTIHQWPATLVQPVGSPLSLECTVEGTSNPNLYWYRQAAGRGLQLLFYSVGIGQISSEVPQNLSASRPQDRQFILSSKKLLLSDSGFYLCAWRNSYEQYFGPGTRLTVT.

The V and J genes are TRBV28 and TRBJ2-3; D perhaps matches TRBD2 (6 bases). The CDR3 spans 14 residues. Trimming removed 3 bases at V and 5 bases at J, with 12 bases between. CDR1 is MDHEN, CDR2 SYDVKM, per germline. The CDR3 DNA reads TGTGCCAGCAGTTTCGGGAGTTTATTAGATACGCAGTATTTT. It translates to CASSFGSLLDTQYF.

This chain uses TRBV7-2 with TRBJ2-3; 7 nucleotides match TRBD1. Germline trimming cut 1 base from V and 13 bases from J; bases unmatched to any gene: 11. This CDR3 has 14 amino acids. Germline V lookup: CDR1 SGHTA, CDR2 FQGNSA. CDR3 in DNA: TGTGCCAGCAGCTTAGGCCCCGGACAGGCTGTGGAGTATTTT. As protein: CASSLGPGQAVEYF.

The chain combines TRBV5-4 with TRBJ1-1; unclear D gene. Looked up from germline, CDR1 is SGHNT and CDR2 is YYREEE (reference sequence). Trimming took off 2 bases at V and 2 bases at J, with 13 bases between the two ends. CDR3 length: 15 residues. CDR3 coding DNA: TGTGCCAGCAGCTTAGGGTGGGAGGGAAACACTGAAGCTTTCTTT. It yields the protein CASSLGWEGNTEAFF.

V gene TRBV5-1 combines with J gene TRBJ1-1, with TRBD1 matching over 8 bases. Germline values: CDR1 SGHRS, CDR2 YFSETQ. The trim removed 3 bases at V and 1 base at J, leaving 2 bases unmatched. CDR3 size: 14 residues. The CDR3 region has the DNA TGCGCCAGCAGCTCCGGGACAGGGAACACTGAAGCTTTCTTT. This translates into CASSSGTGNTEAFF.

V gene TRBV4-1 combines with J gene TRBJ2-7, with TRBD2 matching over 7 bases. The CDR3 length is 14 residues. Germline CDR1 is MGHRA and CDR2 is YSYEKL. The trim removed 4 bases at V and 2 bases at J, leaving 5 bases unmatched. CDR3 protein: CASSRQRETYEQYF. The CDR3 DNA follows: TGCGCCAGCAGCCGCCAGCGGGAAACCTACGAGCAGTACTTC.

This chain uses TRBV19 with TRBJ2-4; TRBD2 is a possible D gene (6 bases). Trimming pared 3 bases from V and 5 bases from J, leaving 23 bases between. The CDR3 has 18 amino acids. CDR1 LNHDA and CDR2 SQIVND come from the germline V gene (reference sequence). In DNA, the CDR3 is TGTGCCAGTAGTATTCCCTTTAGCGGTTACCCGCGGGAAAACATTCAGTACTTC. Protein product: CASSIPFSGYPRENIQYF.

The rearrangement joins TRBV7-8 to TRBJ1-2; D is unclear. This CDR3 region has 13 residues. The germline CDR1 and CDR2 sequences are SGHVS and FQNEAQ. V lost 5 bases, J lost 8 bases, and 15 bases lay in between. The DNA for the CDR3 is TGTGCCAGCAGCCGACGCGTACTATGGGGCTACACCTTC. Its protein product is CASSRRVLWGYTF.

V gene TRBV15 combines with J gene TRBJ2-3; D call uncertain. This CDR3 contains 14 residues. V was shortened by 4 bases and J by 4 bases, with 12 bases between the two germline ends. The V gene's germline CDR1 is LNHNV and CDR2 YYDKDF (reference sequence). CDR3 sequence (DNA): TGTGCCACCAGCACTAGTCCGAGCGCAGATACGCAGTATTTT. Translating gives CATSTSPSADTQYF.

This clone was counted once. This chain joins TRBV19 and TRBJ2-7, with 7 bases aligning to TRBD1. V gave up 7 bases and J gave up 3 bases; unmatched junction bases: 12. CDR1 is LNHDA and CDR2 is SQIVND in the germline V gene (reference sequence). This CDR3 is 15 amino acids long. The CDR3 sequence: CASMGTVGQGYEQYF. The CDR3 DNA follows: TGTGCCAGTATGGGGACAGTGGGGCAGGGCTACGAGCAGTACTTC. Variable domain in full (rest from reference TRBV19 and TRBJ2-7): DGGITQSPKYLFRKEGQNVTLSCEQNLNHDAMYWYRQDPGQGLRLIYYSQIVNDFQKGDIAEGYSVSREKKESFPLTVTSAQKNPTAFYLCASMGTVGQGYEQYFGPGTRLTVT.

The chain recombines TRBV27 with TRBJ2-7; D is uncertain. Germline CDR1 is MNHEY and CDR2 is SMNVEV (reference sequence). The CDR3 totals 14 residues. V lost 3 bases, J lost 2 bases, and 11 bases lay in between. CDR3 protein: CASSLQYGPYEQYF. The CDR3 coding sequence is TGTGCCAGCAGTTTGCAGTATGGTCCCTACGAGCAGTACTTC.

The J gene is TRBJ2-3, the V gene TRBV5-1; D gene uncertain. V was cut by 0 bases and J by 1 base, with 9 bases left in between. Germline-derived CDR1 and CDR2 are SGHRS and YFSETQ. The CDR3 is 15 residues long. The CDR3 is CASSLGVPGTDTQYF. DNA of the CDR3: TGCGCCAGCAGCTTGGGAGTCCCAGGCACAGATACGCAGTATTTT.

The chain joins TRBV28 to TRBJ1-5, with D tentatively TRBD1 (5 bases). The CDR3 length is 15 residues. V lost 7 bases and J lost 2, with 15 bases in between. In germline, CDR1 is MDHEN, CDR2 SYDVKM. The CDR3 nucleotides read TGTGCCAGCACCCCCACAGGATCGGGCAATCAGCCCCAGCATTTT. Protein sequence: CASTPTGSGNQPQHF.